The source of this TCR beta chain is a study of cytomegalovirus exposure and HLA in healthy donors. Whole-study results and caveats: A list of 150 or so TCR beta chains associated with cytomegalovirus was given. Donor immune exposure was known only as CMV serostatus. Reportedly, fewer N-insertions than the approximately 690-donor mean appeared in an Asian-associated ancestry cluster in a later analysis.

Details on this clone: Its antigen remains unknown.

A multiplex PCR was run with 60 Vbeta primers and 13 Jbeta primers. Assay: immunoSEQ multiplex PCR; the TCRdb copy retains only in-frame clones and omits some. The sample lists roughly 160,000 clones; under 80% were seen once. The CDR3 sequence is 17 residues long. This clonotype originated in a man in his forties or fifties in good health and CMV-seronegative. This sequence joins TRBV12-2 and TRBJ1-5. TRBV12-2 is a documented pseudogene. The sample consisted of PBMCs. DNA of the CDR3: TGTGCAAGTCGCGCACTCTCAAGCCAAACGGGGAATCAGCCCCAGCATTTT. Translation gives CASRALSSQTGNQPQHF.